These T cell receptor beta chains were read from a single sample in a study of Graves' ophthalmopathy and Graves' hyperthyroidism. One entry per CDR3 protein, called by TCRdb with MiXCR from the multiplex PCR reads. The sample records under 400,000 distinct CDR3 sequences, 15% to 20% being singletons. Material for sequencing was peripheral blood. The receptors originated from an adult man with Graves' ophthalmopathy. The CDR3 runs from the conserved cysteine through the conserved F or W. A D gene is named only where the DNA matches it firmly. Clone sizes are given selectively: once, few, many, or a class where the clone is expanded.

v_call	j_call	clone_size	d_call	cdr3_aa	cdr3_nt
TRBV12-5	TRBJ1-1	NA	NA	CASGLIGGTEAFF	TGTGCTAGTGGTTTGATAGGGGGGACTGAAGCTTTCTTT
TRBV6-1	TRBJ1-6	NA	NA	CASRQRRGNSPLHF	TGTGCCAGCAGGCAACGACGCGGGAATTCACCCCTCCACTTT
TRBV14	TRBJ1-3	NA	NA	CASSQPWANSGNTIYF	TGTGCCAGCAGCCAACCCTGGGCCAACTCTGGAAACACCATATATTTT
TRBV27	TRBJ1-6	NA	NA	CASSTVKYNSPLHF	TGTGCCAGCTCGACAGTTAAGTATAATTCACCCCTCCACTTT
TRBV7-2	TRBJ1-1	many	NA	CASSFGKINTEAFF	TGTGCCAGCAGCTTTGGCAAGATAAACACTGAAGCTTTCTTT
TRBV20-1	TRBJ2-7	many	NA	CSARTHFYEQYF	TGCAGTGCCAGGACCCACTTCTACGAGCAGTACTTC
TRBV10-1	TRBJ2-7	many	NA	CASSDRKTYEQYF	TGCGCCAGCAGTGACAGGAAGACCTACGAGCAGTACTTC
TRBV27	TRBJ2-5	many	TRBD2	CASSQTSGGETQYF	TGTGCCAGCAGTCAGACTAGCGGGGGGGAGACCCAGTACTTC
TRBV3-1	TRBJ2-7	few	NA	CASSQDSLRYEQYF	TGTGCCAGCAGCCAAGATTCCCTCCGCTACGAGCAGTACTTC
TRBV6-1	TRBJ2-2	few	TRBD1	CASSGGQHAGELFF	TGTGCCAGCAGTGGGGGACAGCATGCCGGGGAGCTGTTTTTT
TRBV6-5	TRBJ1-1	many	NA	CASSYVTGRITEAFF	TGTGCCAGCAGTTACGTTACAGGGAGGATCACTGAAGCTTTCTTT
TRBV12-3/TRBV12-4	TRBJ2-7	NA	TRBD1	CASSTTGVTYEQYF	TGTGCCAGCAGTACAACAGGGGTTACCTACGAGCAGTACTTC
TRBV29-1	TRBJ1-1	many	NA	CSAGGHGGEDEAFF	TGCAGCGCCGGGGGTCACGGGGGTGAAGATGAAGCTTTCTTT
TRBV29-1	TRBJ1-1	many	TRBD1	CSVTQGGGFAEAFF	TGCAGCGTAACCCAGGGGGGGGGATTCGCTGAAGCTTTCTTT
TRBV6-2/TRBV6-3	TRBJ1-1	many	NA	CASSYQGSYTEAFF	TGTGCCAGCAGTTATCAAGGGAGTTACACTGAAGCTTTCTTT
TRBV6-2/TRBV6-3	TRBJ2-5	many	NA	CASLSRQETQYF	TGTGCCAGCTTATCCAGGCAAGAGACCCAGTACTTC
TRBV20-1	TRBJ1-5	many	TRBD1	CSAVQGASNQPQHF	TGCAGTGCTGTACAGGGGGCTAGTAATCAGCCCCAGCATTTT
TRBV6-1	TRBJ1-2	NA	TRBD1	CASSDRQGVSYGYTF	TGTGCCAGCAGTGATAGACAGGGGGTCAGCTATGGCTACACCTTC
TRBV7-7	TRBJ2-5	many	NA	CASSLYYGETQYF	TGTGCTAGCAGCTTATACTACGGAGAGACCCAGTACTTC
TRBV7-2	TRBJ2-5	few	NA	CASSPQQGQETQYF	TGTGCCAGCAGTCCGCAACAGGGCCAAGAGACTCAGTACTTC
TRBV7-9	TRBJ2-5	NA	TRBD1	CASSLWTGLMETQYF	TGTGCCAGCAGCCTATGGACAGGATTAATGGAGACCCAGTACTTC
TRBV11-2	TRBJ1-5	NA	NA	CASSEFGNQPQHF	TGTGCCAGCAGCGAATTCGGCAATCAGCCCCAGCATTTT
TRBV19	TRBJ1-6	many	TRBD1	CASKLDTGTGVGSPLHF	TGTGCCAGTAAACTCGACACCGGGACAGGGGTAGGATCACCCCTCCACTTT
TRBV6-5	TRBJ2-2	many	TRBD1	CASSYSVGQGNTGELFF	TGTGCCAGCAGTTATAGTGTGGGACAGGGAAACACCGGGGAGCTGTTTTTT
TRBV4-3	TRBJ2-7	many	TRBD1	CASSQEVTGGFEQYF	TGCGCCAGCAGCCAAGAGGTGACAGGGGGCTTCGAGCAGTACTTC
TRBV11-2	TRBJ2-4	many	NA	CASSSYRDIAKNIQYF	TGTGCCAGCAGCTCCTACAGGGACATAGCCAAAAACATTCAGTACTTC
TRBV7-2	TRBJ1-5	few	TRBD1	CASGSRQGSNQPQHF	TGTGCCAGCGGCTCTCGACAGGGAAGCAATCAGCCCCAGCATTTT
TRBV6-1	TRBJ1-1	many	NA	CASSEALRATEAFF	TGTGCCAGCAGTGAAGCGCTGAGGGCCACTGAAGCTTTCTTT
TRBV6-2/TRBV6-3	TRBJ1-5	NA	NA	CASRLGGVSNQPQHF	TGTGCCAGCAGATTGGGGGGTGTGAGCAATCAGCCCCAGCATTTT
TRBV20-1	TRBJ1-6	many	NA	CSASFRDRNNSPLHF	TGCAGTGCTAGTTTCAGGGACCGCAATAATTCACCCCTCCACTTT
TRBV3-1	TRBJ1-6	many	NA	CASSQDLGSDGNSPLHF	TGTGCCAGCAGCCAAGATTTGGGCAGTGATGGGAATTCACCCCTCCACTTT